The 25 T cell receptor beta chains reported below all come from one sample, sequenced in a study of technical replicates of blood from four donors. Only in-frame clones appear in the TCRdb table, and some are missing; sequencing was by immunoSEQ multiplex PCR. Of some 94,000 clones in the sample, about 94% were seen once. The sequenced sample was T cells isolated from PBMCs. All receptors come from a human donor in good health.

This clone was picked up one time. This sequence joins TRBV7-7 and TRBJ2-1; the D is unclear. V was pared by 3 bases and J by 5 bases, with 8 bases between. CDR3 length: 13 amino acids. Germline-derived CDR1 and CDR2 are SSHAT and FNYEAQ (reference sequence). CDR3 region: CASSFSPNNEQFF. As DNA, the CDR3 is TGTGCCAGCAGCTTTTCCCCCAACAATGAGCAGTTCTTC.

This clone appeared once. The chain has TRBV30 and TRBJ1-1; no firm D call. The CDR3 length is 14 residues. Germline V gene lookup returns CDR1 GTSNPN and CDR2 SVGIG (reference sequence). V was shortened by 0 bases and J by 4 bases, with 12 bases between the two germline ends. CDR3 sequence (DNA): TGTGCCTGGAGTGTAGACACAGCGGGCACTGAAGCTTTCTTT. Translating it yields CAWSVDTAGTEAFF.

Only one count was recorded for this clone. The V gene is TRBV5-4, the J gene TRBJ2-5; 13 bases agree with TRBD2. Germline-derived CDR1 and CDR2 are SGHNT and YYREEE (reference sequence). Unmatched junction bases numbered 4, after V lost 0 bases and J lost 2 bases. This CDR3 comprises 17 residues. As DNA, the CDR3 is TGTGCCAGCAGCTTGGGACTAGCGGGAGGACATCAAGAGACCCAGTACTTC. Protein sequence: CASSLGLAGGHQETQYF.

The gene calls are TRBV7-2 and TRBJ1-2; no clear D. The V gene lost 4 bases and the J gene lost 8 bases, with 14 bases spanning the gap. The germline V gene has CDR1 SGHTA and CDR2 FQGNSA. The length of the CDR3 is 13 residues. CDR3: CASSSSRREGYTF. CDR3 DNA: TGTGCCAGCAGCTCAAGCCGGAGGGAGGGCTACACCTTC.

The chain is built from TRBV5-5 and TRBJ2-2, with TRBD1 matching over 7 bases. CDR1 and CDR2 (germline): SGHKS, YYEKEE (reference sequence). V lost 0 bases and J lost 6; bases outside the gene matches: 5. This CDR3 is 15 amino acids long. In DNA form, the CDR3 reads TGTGCCAGCAGCTTGGGACAGGGATGGGCCGGGGAGCTGTTTTTT. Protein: CASSLGQGWAGELFF.

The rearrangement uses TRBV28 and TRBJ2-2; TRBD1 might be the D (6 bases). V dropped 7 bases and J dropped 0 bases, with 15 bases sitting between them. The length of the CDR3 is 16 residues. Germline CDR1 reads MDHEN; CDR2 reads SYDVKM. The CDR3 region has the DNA TGTGCCAGCACGTTCAGGTGGGGGCCGAACACCGGGGAGCTGTTTTTT. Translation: CASTFRWGPNTGELFF.

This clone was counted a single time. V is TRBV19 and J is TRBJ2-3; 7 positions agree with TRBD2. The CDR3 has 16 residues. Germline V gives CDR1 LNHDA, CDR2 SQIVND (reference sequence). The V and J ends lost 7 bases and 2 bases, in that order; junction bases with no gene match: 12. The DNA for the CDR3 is TGTGCCAGTAATCCCAGAGACCTAGCGGTCACAGATACGCAGTATTTT. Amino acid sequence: CASNPRDLAVTDTQYF. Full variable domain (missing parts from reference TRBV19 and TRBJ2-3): DGGITQSPKYLFRKEGQNVTLSCEQNLNHDAMYWYRQDPGQGLRLIYYSQIVNDFQKGDIAEGYSVSREKKESFPLTVTSAQKNPTAFYLCASNPRDLAVTDTQYFGPGTRLTVL.

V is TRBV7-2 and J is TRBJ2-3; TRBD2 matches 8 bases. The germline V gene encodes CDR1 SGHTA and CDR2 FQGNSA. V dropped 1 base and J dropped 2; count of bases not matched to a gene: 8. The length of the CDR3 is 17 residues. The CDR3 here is CASSLVTSGDITDTQYF. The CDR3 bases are TGTGCCAGCAGCTTAGTAACTAGCGGTGATATCACAGATACGCAGTATTTT.

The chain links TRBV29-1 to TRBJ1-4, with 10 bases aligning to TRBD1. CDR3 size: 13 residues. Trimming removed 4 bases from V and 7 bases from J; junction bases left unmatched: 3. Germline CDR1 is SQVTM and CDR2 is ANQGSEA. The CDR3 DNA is TGCAGCGTTGGGGGACAGGGGAGTGAAAAACTGTTTTTT. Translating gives CSVGGQGSEKLFF.

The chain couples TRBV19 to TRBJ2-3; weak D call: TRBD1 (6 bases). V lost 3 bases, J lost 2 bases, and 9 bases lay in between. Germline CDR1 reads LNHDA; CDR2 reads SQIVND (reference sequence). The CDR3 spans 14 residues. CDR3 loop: CASSIGGDTDTQYF. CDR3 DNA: TGTGCCAGTAGTATTGGGGGCGACACAGATACGCAGTATTTT. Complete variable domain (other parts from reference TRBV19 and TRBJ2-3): DGGITQSPKYLFRKEGQNVTLSCEQNLNHDAMYWYRQDPGQGLRLIYYSQIVNDFQKGDIAEGYSVSREKKESFPLTVTSAQKNPTAFYLCASSIGGDTDTQYFGPGTRLTVL.

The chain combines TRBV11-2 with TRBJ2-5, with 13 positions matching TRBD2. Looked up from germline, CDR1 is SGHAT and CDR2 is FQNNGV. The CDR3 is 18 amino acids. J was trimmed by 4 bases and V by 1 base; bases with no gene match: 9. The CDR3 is CASSLGGTSGAGGETQYF. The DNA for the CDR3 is TGTGCCAGCAGCTTAGGTGGGACTAGCGGGGCGGGGGGAGAGACCCAGTACTTC.

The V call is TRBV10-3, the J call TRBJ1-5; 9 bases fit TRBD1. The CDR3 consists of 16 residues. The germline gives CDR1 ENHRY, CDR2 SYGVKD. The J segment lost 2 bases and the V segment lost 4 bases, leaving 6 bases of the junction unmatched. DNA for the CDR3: TGTGCCATCAGTGGGACAGGGGAACCAGGCAATCAGCCCCAGCATTTT. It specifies CAISGTGEPGNQPQHF.

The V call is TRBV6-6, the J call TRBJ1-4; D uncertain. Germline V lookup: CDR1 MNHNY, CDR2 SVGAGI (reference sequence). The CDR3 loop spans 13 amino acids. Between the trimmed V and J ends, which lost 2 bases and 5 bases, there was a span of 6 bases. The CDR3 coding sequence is TGTGCCAGCAGTTACAACTTAAATGAAAAACTGTTTTTT. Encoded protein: CASSYNLNEKLFF.

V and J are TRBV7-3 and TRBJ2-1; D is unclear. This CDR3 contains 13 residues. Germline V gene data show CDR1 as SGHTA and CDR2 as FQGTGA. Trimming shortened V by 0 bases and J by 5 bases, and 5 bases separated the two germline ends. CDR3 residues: CASSLTVDNEQFF. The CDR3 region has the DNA TGTGCCAGCAGCTTAACTGTAGACAATGAGCAGTTCTTC.

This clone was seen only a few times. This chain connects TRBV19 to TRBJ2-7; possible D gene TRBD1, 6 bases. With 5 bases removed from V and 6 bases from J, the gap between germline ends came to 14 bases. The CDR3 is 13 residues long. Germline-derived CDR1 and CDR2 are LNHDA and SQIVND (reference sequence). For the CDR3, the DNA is TGTGCCAGTAGTCCCATCCAGGGGTCCGAGCAGTACTTC. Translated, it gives CASSPIQGSEQYF.

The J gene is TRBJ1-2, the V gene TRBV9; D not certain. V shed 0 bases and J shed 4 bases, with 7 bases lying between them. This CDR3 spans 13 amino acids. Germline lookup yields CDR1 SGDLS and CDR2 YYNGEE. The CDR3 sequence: CASSVGQAYGYTF. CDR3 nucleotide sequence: TGTGCCAGCAGCGTAGGGCAGGCCTATGGCTACACCTTC.

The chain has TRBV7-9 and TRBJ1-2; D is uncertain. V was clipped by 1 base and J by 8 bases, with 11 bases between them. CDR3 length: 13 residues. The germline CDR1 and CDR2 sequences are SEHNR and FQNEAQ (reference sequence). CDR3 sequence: CASSLDPTEGYTF. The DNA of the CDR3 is TGTGCCAGCAGCTTAGATCCGACTGAGGGCTACACCTTC.

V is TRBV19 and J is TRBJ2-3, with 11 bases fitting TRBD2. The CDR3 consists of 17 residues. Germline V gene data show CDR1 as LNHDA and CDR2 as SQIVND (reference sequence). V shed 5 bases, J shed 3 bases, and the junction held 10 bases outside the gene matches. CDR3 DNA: TGTGCCAGTAGTCAAAGCTTAGCGGGAGGGTTGACAGATACGCAGTATTTT. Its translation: CASSQSLAGGLTDTQYF. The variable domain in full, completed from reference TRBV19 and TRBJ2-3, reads DGGITQSPKYLFRKEGQNVTLSCEQNLNHDAMYWYRQDPGQGLRLIYYSQIVNDFQKGDIAEGYSVSREKKESFPLTVTSAQKNPTAFYLCASSQSLAGGLTDTQYFGPGTRLTVL.

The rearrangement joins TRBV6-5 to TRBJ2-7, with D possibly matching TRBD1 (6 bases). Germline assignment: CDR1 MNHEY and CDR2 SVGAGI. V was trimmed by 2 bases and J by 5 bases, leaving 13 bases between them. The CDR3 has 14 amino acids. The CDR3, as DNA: TGTGCCAGCAGTTACCTACAGGGAGCAAACGAGCAGTACTTC. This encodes CASSYLQGANEQYF.

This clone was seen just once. CDR3 nucleotide sequence: TGTGCCAGCAGTGAATGGGCGGAGGGGAAGCCCCAGCATTTT. It codes for CASSEWAEGKPQHF. The gene calls are TRBV25-1 and TRBJ1-5, with a possible D match to TRBD1 (5 bases). V dropped 1 base and J dropped 8 bases, with 12 bases sitting between them. The V gene's germline CDR1 is MGHDK and CDR2 SYGVNS. This CDR3 has 14 residues.

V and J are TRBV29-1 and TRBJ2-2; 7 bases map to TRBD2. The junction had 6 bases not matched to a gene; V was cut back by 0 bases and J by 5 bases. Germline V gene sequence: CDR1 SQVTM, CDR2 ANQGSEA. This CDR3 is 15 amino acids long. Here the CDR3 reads CSVEELGGSTGELFF. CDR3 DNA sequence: TGCAGCGTTGAAGAGCTGGGCGGGAGTACCGGGGAGCTGTTTTTT.

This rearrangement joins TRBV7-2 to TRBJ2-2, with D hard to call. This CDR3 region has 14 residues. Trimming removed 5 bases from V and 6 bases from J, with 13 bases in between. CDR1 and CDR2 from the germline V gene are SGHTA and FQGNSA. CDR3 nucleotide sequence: TGTGCCAGCAGCCCTACTACCACACCCGGGGAGCTGTTTTTT. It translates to CASSPTTTPGELFF.

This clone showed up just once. Here the CDR3 DNA reads TGTGCCAGTAGTATACCCGACAACGAGCAGTACTTC. Translated: CASSIPDNEQYF. This rearrangement joins TRBV19 to TRBJ2-7; D unclear. From germline, CDR1 is LNHDA and CDR2 SQIVND (reference sequence). V was cut by 2 bases and J by 5 bases, with 7 bases left in between. The CDR3 consists of 12 residues.

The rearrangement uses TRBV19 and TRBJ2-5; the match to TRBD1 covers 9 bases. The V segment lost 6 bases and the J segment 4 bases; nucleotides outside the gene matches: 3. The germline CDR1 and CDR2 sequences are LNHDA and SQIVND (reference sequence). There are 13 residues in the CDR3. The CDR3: CASRGTGIETQYF. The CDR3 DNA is TGTGCCAGTAGAGGGACAGGGATAGAGACCCAGTACTTC.

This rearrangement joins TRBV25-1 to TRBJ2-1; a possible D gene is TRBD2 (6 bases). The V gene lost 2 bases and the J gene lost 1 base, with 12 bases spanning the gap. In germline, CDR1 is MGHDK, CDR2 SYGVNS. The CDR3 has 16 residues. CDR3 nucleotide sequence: TGTGCCAGCAGTGAAAGATGGGCGGGATCCTACAATGAGCAGTTCTTC. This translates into CASSERWAGSYNEQFF.